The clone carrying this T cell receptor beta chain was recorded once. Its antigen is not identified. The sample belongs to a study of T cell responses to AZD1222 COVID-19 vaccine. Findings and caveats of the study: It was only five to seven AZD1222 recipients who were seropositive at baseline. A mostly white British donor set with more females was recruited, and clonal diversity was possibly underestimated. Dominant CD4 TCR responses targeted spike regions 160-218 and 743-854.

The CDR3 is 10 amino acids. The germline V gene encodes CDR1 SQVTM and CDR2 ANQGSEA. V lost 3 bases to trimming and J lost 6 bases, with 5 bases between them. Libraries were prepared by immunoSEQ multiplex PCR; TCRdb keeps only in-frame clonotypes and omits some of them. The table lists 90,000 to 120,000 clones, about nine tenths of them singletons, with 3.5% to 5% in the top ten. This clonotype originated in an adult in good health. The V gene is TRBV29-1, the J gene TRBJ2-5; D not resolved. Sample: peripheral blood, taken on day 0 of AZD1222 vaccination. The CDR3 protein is CSVEGQTQYF. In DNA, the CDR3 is TGCAGCGTTGAGGGTCAGACCCAGTACTTC.